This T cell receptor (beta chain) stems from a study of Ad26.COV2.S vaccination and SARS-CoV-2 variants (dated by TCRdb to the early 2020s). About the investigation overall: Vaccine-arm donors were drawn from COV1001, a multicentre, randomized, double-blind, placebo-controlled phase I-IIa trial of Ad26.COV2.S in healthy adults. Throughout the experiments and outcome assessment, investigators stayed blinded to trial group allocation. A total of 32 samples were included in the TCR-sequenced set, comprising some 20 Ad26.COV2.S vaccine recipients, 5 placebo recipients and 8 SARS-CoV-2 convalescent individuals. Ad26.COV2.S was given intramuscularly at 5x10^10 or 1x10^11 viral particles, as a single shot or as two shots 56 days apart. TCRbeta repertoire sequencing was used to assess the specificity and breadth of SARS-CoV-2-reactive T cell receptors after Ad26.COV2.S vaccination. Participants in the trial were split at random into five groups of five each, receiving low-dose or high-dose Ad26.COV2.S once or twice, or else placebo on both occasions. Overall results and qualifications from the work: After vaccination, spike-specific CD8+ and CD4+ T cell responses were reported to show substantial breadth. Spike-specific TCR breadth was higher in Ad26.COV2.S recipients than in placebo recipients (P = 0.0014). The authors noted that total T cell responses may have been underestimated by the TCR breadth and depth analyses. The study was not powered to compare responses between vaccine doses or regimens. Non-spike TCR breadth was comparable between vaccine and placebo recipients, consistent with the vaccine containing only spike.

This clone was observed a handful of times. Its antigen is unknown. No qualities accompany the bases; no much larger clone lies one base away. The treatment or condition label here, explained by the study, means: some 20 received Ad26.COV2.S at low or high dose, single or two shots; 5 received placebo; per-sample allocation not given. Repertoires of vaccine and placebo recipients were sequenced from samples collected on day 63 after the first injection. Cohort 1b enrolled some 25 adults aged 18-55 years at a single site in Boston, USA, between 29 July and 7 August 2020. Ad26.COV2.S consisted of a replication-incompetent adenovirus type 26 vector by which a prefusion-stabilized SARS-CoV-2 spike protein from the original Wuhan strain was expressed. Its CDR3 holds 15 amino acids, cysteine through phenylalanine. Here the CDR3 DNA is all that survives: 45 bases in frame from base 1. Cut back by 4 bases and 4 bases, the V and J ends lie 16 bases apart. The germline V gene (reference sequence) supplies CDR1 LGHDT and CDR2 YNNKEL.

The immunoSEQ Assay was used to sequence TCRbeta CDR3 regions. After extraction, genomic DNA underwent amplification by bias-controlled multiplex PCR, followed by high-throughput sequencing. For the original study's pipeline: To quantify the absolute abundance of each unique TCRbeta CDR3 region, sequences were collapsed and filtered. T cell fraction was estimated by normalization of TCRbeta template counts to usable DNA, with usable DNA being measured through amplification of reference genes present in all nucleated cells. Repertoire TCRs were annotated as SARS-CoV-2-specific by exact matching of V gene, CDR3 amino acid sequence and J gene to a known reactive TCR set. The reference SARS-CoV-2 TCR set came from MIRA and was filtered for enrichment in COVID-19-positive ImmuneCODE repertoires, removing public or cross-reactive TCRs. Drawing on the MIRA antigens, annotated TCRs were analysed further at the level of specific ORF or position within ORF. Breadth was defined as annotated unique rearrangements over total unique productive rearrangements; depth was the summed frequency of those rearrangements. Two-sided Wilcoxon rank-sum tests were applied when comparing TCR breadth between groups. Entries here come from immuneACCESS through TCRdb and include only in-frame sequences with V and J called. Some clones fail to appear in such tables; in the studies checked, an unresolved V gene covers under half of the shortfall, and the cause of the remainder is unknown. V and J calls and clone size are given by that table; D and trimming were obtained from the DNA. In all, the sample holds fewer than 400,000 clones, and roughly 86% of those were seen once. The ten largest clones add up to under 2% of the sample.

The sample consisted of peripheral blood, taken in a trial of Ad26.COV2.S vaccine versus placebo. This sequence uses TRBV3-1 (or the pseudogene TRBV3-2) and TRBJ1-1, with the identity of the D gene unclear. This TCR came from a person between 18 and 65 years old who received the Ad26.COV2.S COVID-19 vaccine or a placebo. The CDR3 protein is CASSLKGTMATEAFF. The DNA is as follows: TGTGCCAGCAGCCTAAAGGGTACCATGGCCACTGAAGCTTTCTTT.